Presented here are 31 T cell receptor beta chains from one specimen sequenced in a study of technical replicates of blood from several donors. The repertoire was sequenced with immunoSEQ multiplex PCR; TCRdb's copy has only in-frame clones and lacks some. The sample shows over 60,000 clones, approximately 89% of them seen only once. Material for sequencing was PBMCs. The receptors derive from a human donor in good health. Some clones in this sample may be carry-over from other donors' samples.

V and J are TRBV2 and TRBJ2-3; D possibly corresponds to TRBD1 (6 bases). Germline CDR1 SNHLY, CDR2 FYNNEI. V was shortened by 2 bases and J by 8 bases, with 14 bases between the two germline ends. The CDR3 has 14 amino acids. The CDR3 loop is CASSESAGAVTQYF. CDR3 sequence (DNA): TGTGCCAGCAGTGAAAGTGCAGGGGCTGTTACGCAGTATTTT.

The V and J genes are TRBV7-3 and TRBJ2-1; 9 bases map to TRBD2. Germline CDR1 reads SGHTA; CDR2 reads FQGTGA. The CDR3 has 15 amino acids. Unmatched junction bases numbered 6, after V lost 5 bases and J lost 4 bases. CDR3 loop: CASSRLAAKYNEQFF. The CDR3 region has the DNA TGTGCCAGCAGCCGACTAGCGGCAAAATACAATGAGCAGTTCTTC.

V gene TRBV5-1 combines with J gene TRBJ2-7, with 9 positions matching TRBD1. In germline, CDR1 is SGHRS, CDR2 YFSETQ. With 4 bases clipped from V and 7 bases from J, the junction kept 9 bases outside the gene matches. The CDR3 runs 14 residues. CDR3: CASSGPGQGREQYF. CDR3 DNA sequence: TGCGCCAGCAGCGGACCGGGACAGGGAAGGGAGCAGTACTTC.

The chain couples TRBV11-2 to TRBJ2-7; a weak D match, TRBD2 (6 bases). Germline loops: CDR1 SGHAT, CDR2 FQNNGV. V was trimmed by 4 bases and J by 2 bases, leaving 15 bases between them. The CDR3 contains 15 residues. CDR3 DNA sequence: TGTGCCAGCAGCTACACGGGAGTGGTCGCCTACGAGCAGTACTTC. Translating it yields CASSYTGVVAYEQYF. The full variable domain, its missing parts supplied by reference TRBV11-2 and TRBJ2-7, is EAGVAQSPRYKIIEKRQSVAFWCNPISGHATLYWYQQILGQGPKLLIQFQNNGVVDDSQLPKDRFSAERLKGVDSTLKIQPAKLEDSAVYLCASSYTGVVAYEQYFGPGTRLTVT.

This chain connects TRBV10-3 to TRBJ2-1; 16 bases match TRBD2. With 0 bases clipped from V and 9 bases from J, the junction kept 5 bases outside the gene matches. Germline CDR1 ENHRY, CDR2 SYGVKD. This CDR3 region has 17 residues. The CDR3 loop is CAISESGLAGGYGEQFF. CDR3 coding DNA: TGTGCCATCAGTGAGTCGGGACTAGCGGGGGGGTATGGTGAGCAGTTCTTC.

The CDR3 region is CASSLLAGTSYGYTF. The DNA for the CDR3 is TGCGCCAGCAGCTTGTTGGCAGGAACCTCCTATGGCTACACCTTC. The rearrangement links TRBV5-1 to TRBJ1-2; D is unresolved. Per germline, CDR1 SGHRS and CDR2 YFSETQ. Trimming cost V 1 base and J 4 bases, with 14 bases left between them. CDR3 length equals 15 residues.

The chain employs TRBV6-5 and TRBJ2-7; 9 bases line up with TRBD1. Germline-derived CDR1 and CDR2 are MNHEY and SVGAGI. V shed 4 bases, J shed 1 base, and the junction held 2 bases outside the gene matches. The CDR3 contains 14 residues. The CDR3 sequence is CASSFGTGSYEQYF. The CDR3 region has the DNA TGTGCCAGCAGTTTCGGGACAGGGTCCTACGAGCAGTACTTC.

The J gene is TRBJ2-7, the V gene TRBV10-3, with 7 bases lining up with TRBD1. Germline loops: CDR1 ENHRY, CDR2 SYGVKD. The CDR3 is 13 amino acids. The ends lost 4 bases at V and 5 bases at J; junction bases unmatched: 5. CDR3 nucleotide sequence: TGTGCCATCAGTGCGGACACAGGGGACGAGCAGTACTTC. Translating gives CAISADTGDEQYF.

The genes are TRBV30 and TRBJ2-7; a possible D gene is TRBD1 (5 bases). The CDR3 length is 14 residues. Germline assignment: CDR1 GTSNPN and CDR2 SVGIG (reference sequence). Between the trimmed V and J ends, which lost 2 bases and 4 bases, there was a span of 15 bases. CDR3: CAWSPSGRQYEQYF. Written as DNA, the CDR3 is TGTGCCTGGAGTCCATCCGGCCGACAGTACGAGCAGTACTTC.

This clone appeared a few times. The V gene is TRBV7-2, the J gene TRBJ2-7; 7 bases are shared with TRBD2. The CDR3 contains 15 residues. Germline V gives CDR1 SGHTA, CDR2 FQGNSA. V was pared by 1 base and J by 4 bases, with 7 bases of the junction left unmatched. In nucleotides, the CDR3 is TGTGCCAGCAGCTTAGAGGCGGGAGAGGTATACGAGCAGTACTTC. Its protein is CASSLEAGEVYEQYF.

This sequence joins TRBV9 and TRBJ2-5, with unresolved D. The CDR3 is 14 residues long. V dropped 0 bases and J dropped 4 bases, with 10 bases sitting between them. Germline V lookup: CDR1 SGDLS, CDR2 YYNGEE. The DNA of the CDR3 is TGTGCCAGCAGCGTAGGCGGATTGGGAGAGACCCAGTACTTC. It specifies CASSVGGLGETQYF. The whole variable domain, remainder taken from reference TRBV9 and TRBJ2-5, is DSGVTQTPKHLITATGQRVTLRCSPRSGDLSVYWYQQSLDQGLQFLIQYYNGEERAKGNILERFSAQQFPDLHSELNLSSLELGDSALYFCASSVGGLGETQYFGPGTRLLVL.

The chain has TRBV10-3 and TRBJ2-5; D call uncertain. This CDR3 is 12 amino acids long. The germline V and J ends were trimmed by 6 bases and 0 bases, with 5 bases remaining between them. CDR1 ENHRY and CDR2 SYGVKD come from the germline V gene. As DNA, the CDR3 is TGTGCCATCAGCACTAACCAAGAGACCCAGTACTTC. It encodes CAISTNQETQYF.

This chain joins TRBV10-3 and TRBJ1-2; D remains unclear. V gave up 4 bases and J gave up 7 bases, with 13 bases separating them. Germline V CDR1 and CDR2: ENHRY, SYGVKD. The CDR3 runs to 13 residues. The CDR3 DNA reads TGTGCCATCAGTGTTTTGCAGGAATCTGGCTACACCTTC. Translated, it gives CAISVLQESGYTF.

J is TRBJ1-1 and V is TRBV25-1; no firm D call. The length of the CDR3 is 10 residues. Germline CDR1 and CDR2: MGHDK and SYGVNS. Trimming removed 5 bases from V and 8 bases from J, with 6 bases in between. The CDR3: CASSHGEAFF. CDR3 in DNA: TGTGCCAGCAGTCACGGGGAAGCTTTCTTT. The entire variable domain, with the rest obtained from reference TRBV25-1 and TRBJ1-1, is as follows: EADIYQTPRYLVIGTGKKITLECSQTMGHDKMYWYQQDPGMELHLIHYSYGVNSTEKGDLSSESTVSRIRTEHFPLTLESARPSHTSQYLCASSHGEAFFGQGTRLTVV.

This rearrangement joins TRBV4-1 to TRBJ1-3; a weak D match, TRBD1 (5 bases). The CDR3 length is 15 residues. In germline, CDR1 is MGHRA, CDR2 YSYEKL. Trimming took off 7 bases at V and 8 bases at J, with 21 bases between the two ends. CDR3 DNA sequence: TGCGCCAGCAAGGACACCTTAAAACTCCCTCACACCATATATTTT. Its translation is CASKDTLKLPHTIYF.

V gene TRBV7-2 combines with J gene TRBJ2-3; the match to TRBD2 covers 9 bases. There are 14 residues in the CDR3. CDR1 is SGHTA, CDR2 FQGNSA, per germline. The ends lost 3 bases at V and 7 bases at J; junction bases unmatched: 5. DNA of the CDR3: TGTGCCAGCAGCTTTAGCGGGGGATTAAATACGCAGTATTTT. The encoded protein is CASSFSGGLNTQYF. Supplemented by reference TRBV7-2 and TRBJ2-3, the full variable domain reads GAGVSQSPSNKVTEKGKDVELRCDPISGHTALYWYRQSLGQGLEFLIYFQGNSAPDKSGLPSDRFSAERTGGSVSTLTIQRTQQEDSAVYLCASSFSGGLNTQYFGPGTRLTVL.

This clone is a singleton in its sample. The chain carries TRBV29-1 and TRBJ2-1; 8 nucleotides align to TRBD2. The CDR3 loop spans 13 amino acids. Germline V gives CDR1 SQVTM, CDR2 ANQGSEA. Trimming at V came to 7 bases and at J to 2 bases, leaving 4 bases not matched to a gene. This CDR3 is CSARSGTYNEQFF. CDR3 nucleotides: TGCAGCGCCCGTAGCGGGACCTACAATGAGCAGTTCTTC.

The genes are TRBV21-1 and TRBJ2-4; the D segment call TRBD1 is taken from the table without a DNA check. TRBV21-1 is a pseudogene segment. The CDR3 has 18 residues. CDR3: CASSKVPVRGLQGDIQYF. The CDR3 DNA is TGTGCCAGCAGCAAAGTCCCGGTTCGCGGCCTTCAAGGGGACATTCAGTACTTC.

This chain connects TRBV4-2 to TRBJ2-4; TRBD2 aligns across 14 bases. The trim removed 0 bases at V and 4 bases at J, leaving 8 bases unmatched. This CDR3 has 19 amino acids. Germline V lookup: CDR1 LGHNA, CDR2 YNFKEQ. The CDR3 coding sequence is TGTGCCAGCAGCCAAGAAGGGGTAGGACTAGCGGGGGGTAAAAACATTCAGTACTTC. Translation gives CASSQEGVGLAGGKNIQYF.

This chain uses TRBV9 with TRBJ1-3; D gene uncertain. V was clipped by 0 bases and J by 4 bases, with 14 bases between them. Germline V gene lookup returns CDR1 SGDLS and CDR2 YYNGEE. This CDR3 contains 16 residues. CDR3 loop: CASSVVGGPSGNTIYF. For the CDR3, the DNA is TGTGCCAGCAGCGTAGTCGGAGGTCCCTCCGGAAACACCATATATTTT.

CDR3 amino acids: CASSLVASGRRNEQFF. The CDR3, as DNA: TGTGCCAGCAGCTTAGTTGCTAGCGGGAGAAGGAATGAGCAGTTCTTC. This chain uses TRBV7-8 with TRBJ2-1, with 10 bases aligning to TRBD2. The germline CDR1 and CDR2 sequences are SGHVS and FQNEAQ. The CDR3 is 16 residues long. With V trimmed by 1 base and J by 7 bases, 7 bases remained unmatched.

Comments on this clone: Compared with germline, one end of the junction differs, possibly owing to a read error. J is TRBJ1-1 and V is TRBV19, with TRBD1 matching 7 bases. This CDR3 has 12 residues. Germline CDR1 and CDR2: LNHDA and SQIVND (reference sequence). The CDR3 DNA reads TGTGCCAGTAGTATGCCGGGACAGTCTCTGCTCTTT. Protein product: CASSMPGQSLLF.

The V and J genes are TRBV7-2 and TRBJ2-7; a possible D gene is TRBD2 (6 bases). The CDR3 runs to 15 residues. CDR1 is SGHTA and CDR2 is FQGNSA in the germline V gene. The ends were cut back, 3 bases at V and 3 bases at J, with 15 bases in the middle. The CDR3 DNA follows: TGTGCCAGCAGCTTGGGGGGAGGAATTTTCTACGAGCAGTACTTC. Translation: CASSLGGGIFYEQYF. The full variable domain, rest sourced from reference TRBV7-2 and TRBJ2-7, is GAGVSQSPSNKVTEKGKDVELRCDPISGHTALYWYRQSLGQGLEFLIYFQGNSAPDKSGLPSDRFSAERTGGSVSTLTIQRTQQEDSAVYLCASSLGGGIFYEQYFGPGTRLTVT.

The V call is TRBV5-1, the J call TRBJ2-3, with 7 bases fitting TRBD2. Germline CDR1 and CDR2: SGHRS and YFSETQ. The V gene end was trimmed by 3 bases and the J gene end by 4 bases; junction bases not matched to a gene: 5. The CDR3 is 14 residues long. CDR3 nucleotide sequence: TGCGCCAGCAGCTCCGGACTAGTACCAGATACGCAGTATTTT. Its protein is CASSSGLVPDTQYF.

The chain couples TRBV6-6 to TRBJ2-7; 9 bases fit TRBD2. Germline-derived CDR1 and CDR2 are MNHNY and SVGAGI (reference sequence). CDR3 length equals 16 residues. The junction had 6 bases not matched to a gene; V was cut back by 2 bases and J by 1 base. CDR3 amino acids: CASSYGGTSRSYEQYF. The CDR3, as DNA: TGTGCCAGCAGTTACGGTGGGACTAGCCGATCCTACGAGCAGTACTTC.

CDR3 coding DNA: TGTGCCAGCAGTGAAACGGTTAGTGAGACCCAGTACTTC. Translation: CASSETVSETQYF. The rearrangement uses TRBV6-1 and TRBJ2-5; D is undetermined. The CDR3 has 13 residues. Per the germline V gene, CDR1 is MNHNS and CDR2 is SASEGT. Trimming stripped 2 bases from V and 5 bases from J, with 9 bases between.

J is TRBJ2-7 and V is TRBV7-9, with D possibly TRBD2 on 6 matching bases. Germline V gene lookup returns CDR1 SEHNR and CDR2 FQNEAQ (reference sequence). V gave up 6 bases and J gave up 2 bases, with 11 bases separating them. CDR3 length: 13 residues. The CDR3 is CASRHSGTYEQYF. Here the CDR3 DNA reads TGTGCCAGCAGGCATAGCGGAACCTACGAGCAGTACTTC.

The chain is built from TRBV5-1 and TRBJ2-5; 9 bases agree with TRBD1. CDR3 length: 15 amino acids. Germline V gene lookup returns CDR1 SGHRS and CDR2 YFSETQ. With V trimmed by 4 bases and J by 2 bases, 6 bases remained unmatched. CDR3 nucleotides: TGCGCCAGCAGCGACAGGGGGACCCGACAAGAGACCCAGTACTTC. It encodes CASSDRGTRQETQYF.

The genes are TRBV5-8 and TRBJ2-1; maybe TRBD2 (5 bases). The V end lost 4 bases, the J end lost 0 bases, and 14 bases lay between the germline ends. The CDR3 is 16 residues long. Germline-derived CDR1 and CDR2 are SGHTS and YDEGEE. The CDR3, as DNA: TGTGCCAGCAGCCGAGGGCCGGTCAGCTCCTACAATGAGCAGTTCTTC. This gives the protein CASSRGPVSSYNEQFF.

V gene TRBV4-3 combines with J gene TRBJ1-1; D remains ambiguous. The CDR3 extends over 15 amino acids. Germline-derived CDR1 and CDR2 are LGHNA and YSLEER. V lost 3 bases to trimming and J lost 1 base, with 12 bases between them. The CDR3 DNA reads as TGCGCCAGCAGCCAGTCTTGGCAGGCGAACACTGAAGCTTTCTTT. It codes for CASSQSWQANTEAFF.

This chain links TRBV5-6 with TRBJ2-7; D may be TRBD1 (5 bases). Germline V gene sequence: CDR1 SGHDT, CDR2 YYEEEE. Trimming shortened V by 3 bases and J by 6 bases, and 19 bases separated the two germline ends. The CDR3 is 15 residues long. The CDR3 nucleotides read TGTGCCAGCAGCTCGTACCTAGGGGCAAAGTTCGAGCAGTACTTC. Translation gives CASSSYLGAKFEQYF.